The 21 T cell receptor beta chains below come from one sample, sequenced in a study of T cells in Graves' hyperthyroidism and ophthalmopathy. The source material, RNA transcripts, was used to amplify TCR beta CDR3 regions. The HTBI primer set was used in a first-round RT-PCR of the TCR CDR3. TCRdb processed the multiplex PCR reads anew with MiXCR; each CDR3 protein has one entry. Seen here are around 600,000 distinct CDR3 sequences, roughly a sixth observed once, and the top ten hold 2.5% to 4%. Sequenced material: blood. All receptors come from a woman in her thirties or forties with Graves' ophthalmopathy.

The table lists this clonotype with many counts. The chain links TRBV7-6 to TRBJ2-3; 12 positions match TRBD2. The ends lost 4 bases at V and 4 bases at J; junction bases unmatched: 12. Germline values: CDR1 SGHVS, CDR2 FNYEAQ. CDR3 length: 18 residues. CDR3 sequence reads: CASSSGLAGALLPDTQYF. DNA for the CDR3: TGTGCCAGCAGCTCGGGACTAGCGGGTGCCCTCCTCCCAGATACGCAGTATTTT.

This clonotype was counted a few times. The rearrangement joins TRBV20-1 to TRBJ2-7, with 13 bases aligning to TRBD2. The CDR3 has 15 residues. J lost 3 bases, V lost 5 bases, and 7 bases had no gene match. The germline V gene has CDR1 DFQATT and CDR2 SNEGSKA (reference sequence). Here the CDR3 DNA reads TGCAGTGCTTCGACTAGCGGGGGGTTACACTACGAGCAGTACTTC. It encodes CSASTSGGLHYEQYF.

The gene calls are TRBV2 and TRBJ1-2, with 9 positions matching TRBD1. The CDR3 length is 13 residues. Germline V CDR1 and CDR2: SNHLY, FYNNEI. After removal of 9 bases from V and 2 bases from J, the junction contained 4 bases not matched to a gene. The CDR3 spells CASRDRENYGYTF. CDR3 coding DNA: TGTGCCAGTCGGGACAGGGAAAACTATGGCTACACCTTC. Using reference TRBV2 and TRBJ1-2 for the parts outside the CDR3, the full variable domain is EPEVTQTPSHQVTQMGQEVILRCVPISNHLYFYWYRQILGQKVEFLVSFYNNEISEKSEIFDDQFSVERPDGSNFTLKIRSTKLEDSAMYFCASRDRENYGYTFGSGTRLTVV.

The chain carries TRBV20-1 and TRBJ1-4, with D unresolved. From germline, CDR1 is DFQATT and CDR2 SNEGSKA (reference sequence). The germline V and J ends were trimmed by 3 bases and 7 bases, with 18 bases remaining between them. The CDR3 consists of 15 residues. Here the CDR3 DNA reads TGCAGTGCTAGGGGCAACCAGGAGTCTAGTGAAAAACTGTTTTTT. Its protein is CSARGNQESSEKLFF.

At least ten counts were recorded for this clonotype. The chain joins TRBV2 to TRBJ2-2, with 8 positions matching TRBD1. V dropped 7 bases and J dropped 5; count of bases not matched to a gene: 6. There are 14 residues in the CDR3. Germline CDR1 SNHLY, CDR2 FYNNEI. CDR3 nucleotide sequence: TGTGCCAGCAAAGGACAGGGCTGGACCGGGGAGCTGTTTTTT. Its translation is CASKGQGWTGELFF.

A note on this clonotype: The junction does not match germline at one end; this may be a read error. The rearrangement links TRBV18 to TRBJ2-7, with TRBD2 identical over 9 bases. Germline CDR1 KGHSH, CDR2 LQKENI. The CDR3 length is 15 residues. Here the CDR3 DNA reads TGTGCCGGCTCACCACAGACTAGCGGACCCTACGAGCAGTACTTC. Protein product: CAGSPQTSGPYEQYF.

The rearrangement joins TRBV11-1 to TRBJ1-4; D not certain. Deletions cut 4 bases from V and 5 bases from J, with 8 bases between. The CDR3 extends over 13 amino acids. Germline-derived CDR1 and CDR2 are SGHAT and FQDESV (reference sequence). This CDR3 reads CASSSHANEKLFF. CDR3 sequence (DNA): TGTGCCAGCAGCTCACATGCGAATGAAAAACTGTTTTTT.

The chain joins TRBV3-1 to TRBJ2-7, with no clear D. V lost 0 bases to trimming and J lost 6 bases, with 18 bases between them. The CDR3 runs to 16 residues. Germline lookup yields CDR1 LGHDT and CDR2 YNNKEL (reference sequence). This CDR3 is CASSQDLDWTRVEQYF. The CDR3 bases are TGTGCCAGCAGCCAAGATCTGGATTGGACGCGCGTCGAGCAGTACTTC.

Only a few counts were recorded for this clonotype. The rearrangement links TRBV6-1 to TRBJ2-2, with 9 bases lining up with TRBD1. Germline-derived CDR1 and CDR2 are MNHNS and SASEGT. V was clipped by 5 bases and J by 6 bases; unmatched bases: 7. The CDR3 runs to 15 residues. The CDR3 DNA reads TGTGCCAGCAGTTTCGGACAGGGGAAGGCCGGGGAGCTGTTTTTT. Amino acid sequence: CASSFGQGKAGELFF.

This clonotype appeared many times. This sequence joins TRBV2 and TRBJ2-5; D might be TRBD1 or TRBD2, each matching 5 bases. Deletions cut 3 bases from V and 1 base from J, with 15 bases between. The CDR3 loop spans 16 amino acids. Germline CDR1 and CDR2: SNHLY and FYNNEI. The CDR3 sequence is CASSDSGHSVQETQYF. The CDR3 DNA reads TGTGCCAGCAGTGACTCAGGGCATAGCGTCCAAGAGACCCAGTACTTC.

V is TRBV20-1 and J is TRBJ2-5; D unclear. This CDR3 spans 12 amino acids. Germline CDR1 reads DFQATT; CDR2 reads SNEGSKA (reference sequence). Trimming stripped 3 bases from V and 3 bases from J, with 8 bases between. In DNA, the CDR3 is TGCAGTGCTAGTTCACAGAAAGAGACCCAGTACTTC. Translated, it gives CSASSQKETQYF.

This clonotype was observed many times. CDR3 residues: CASSRGQTFNQPQHF. Written as DNA, the CDR3 is TGTGCCAGCAGTCGAGGACAGACTTTCAATCAGCCCCAGCATTTT. The chain combines TRBV28 with TRBJ1-5; possibly TRBD1 for D (6 bases). CDR1 is MDHEN and CDR2 is SYDVKM in the germline V gene. Deletions cut 5 bases from V and 3 bases from J, with 14 bases between. CDR3 size: 15 residues.

On this clonotype: A much larger clone is a single base away; this may be a read error. Without the conserved terminal phenylalanine or tryptophan, this CDR3 likely stems from a read error. V usage is TRBV11-2 and J usage is TRBJ2-3; tentatively, D is TRBD2 (6 bases). Germline V gene data show CDR1 as SGHAT and CDR2 as FQNNGV. V was shortened by 5 bases and J by 7 bases, with 10 bases between the two germline ends. The CDR3 is made up of 12 amino acids. CDR3 nucleotide sequence: TGTGCCAGCAGCCCGGGGGTACATACGCAGTATTCT. It translates to CASSPGVHTQYS.

This clonotype turned up a few times. This chain uses TRBV6-1 with TRBJ2-5; 7 bases agree with TRBD2. V gave up 6 bases and J gave up 2 bases; unmatched junction bases: 9. Germline CDR1 reads MNHNS; CDR2 reads SASEGT. The CDR3 length is 15 residues. CDR3 residues: CASRGEGTGQETQYF. For the CDR3, the DNA is TGTGCCAGCAGGGGGGAGGGGACGGGGCAAGAGACCCAGTACTTC.

The chain joins TRBV29-1 to TRBJ2-2; D possibly corresponds to TRBD1 (5 bases). Germline lookup yields CDR1 SQVTM and CDR2 ANQGSEA. Trimming stripped 6 bases from V and 0 bases from J, with 17 bases between. This CDR3 is built from 16 residues. CDR3 sequence reads: CSVYGATAANTGELFF. DNA of the CDR3: TGCAGCGTCTACGGAGCGACAGCAGCGAACACCGGGGAGCTGTTTTTT.

The table lists this clonotype with a few counts. This sequence joins TRBV5-5 and TRBJ1-1; 8 bases match TRBD1. The trim removed 10 bases at V and 0 bases at J, leaving 5 bases unmatched. Germline assignment: CDR1 SGHKS and CDR2 YYEKEE (reference sequence). This CDR3 is built from 13 residues. The CDR3 protein is CAGGTGVNTEAFF. Written as DNA, the CDR3 is TGTGCCGGGGGGACAGGAGTGAACACTGAAGCTTTCTTT.

V usage is TRBV5-8 and J usage is TRBJ2-1, with 9 bases aligning to TRBD1. CDR1 is SGHTS and CDR2 is YDEGEE in the germline V gene. This CDR3 is 14 amino acids long. After removal of 6 bases from V and 4 bases from J, the junction contained 5 bases not matched to a gene. The CDR3 DNA reads as TGTGCCAGCATACTAGGGACAGGGTACAATGAGCAGTTCTTC. Its translation: CASILGTGYNEQFF.

This clonotype was recorded a few times. The gene calls are TRBV19 and TRBJ2-7; 9 nucleotides match TRBD1. The CDR3 is 15 residues long. The germline V gene encodes CDR1 LNHDA and CDR2 SQIVND (reference sequence). The J segment lost 3 bases and the V segment lost 4 bases, leaving 7 bases of the junction unmatched. In DNA, the CDR3 is TGTGCCAGTAGTACCGACAGGGGGTATGACTACGAGCAGTACTTC. It is translated as CASSTDRGYDYEQYF. The full variable domain, its missing parts supplied by reference TRBV19 and TRBJ2-7, is DGGITQSPKYLFRKEGQNVTLSCEQNLNHDAMYWYRQDPGQGLRLIYYSQIVNDFQKGDIAEGYSVSREKKESFPLTVTSAQKNPTAFYLCASSTDRGYDYEQYFGPGTRLTVT.

The V call is TRBV4-1, the J call TRBJ2-1; 12 bases align to TRBD2. Looked up from germline, CDR1 is MGHRA and CDR2 is YSYEKL. Trimming took 1 base from V and 4 from J; bases not matched to a gene: 5. The CDR3 has 17 amino acids. The chain's CDR3 is CASSQAIGLAGYNEQFF. The CDR3, as DNA: TGCGCCAGCAGCCAAGCCATCGGACTAGCGGGGTACAATGAGCAGTTCTTC.

This clonotype was counted at least ten times. The chain uses TRBV11-2 and TRBJ1-5, with D unclear. V shed 5 bases and J shed 7 bases, with 12 bases lying between them. Germline assignment: CDR1 SGHAT and CDR2 FQNNGV. This CDR3 has 13 amino acids. This CDR3 is CASSPQSGQPQHF. CDR3 nucleotide sequence: TGTGCCAGCAGCCCCCAGTCCGGGCAGCCCCAGCATTTT. Looking up the rest from reference TRBV11-2 and TRBJ1-5 gives the full variable domain: EAGVAQSPRYKIIEKRQSVAFWCNPISGHATLYWYQQILGQGPKLLIQFQNNGVVDDSQLPKDRFSAERLKGVDSTLKIQPAKLEDSAVYLCASSPQSGQPQHFGDGTRLSIL.

This clonotype came up many times. The chain recombines TRBV10-2 with TRBJ2-1; D may be TRBD1 (6 bases). Between the trimmed V and J ends, which lost 2 bases and 2 bases, there was a span of 10 bases. The CDR3 runs 15 residues. The germline V gene encodes CDR1 WSHSY and CDR2 SAAADI. CDR3 amino acids: CASSERGSTYNEQFF. The CDR3 DNA sequence: TGCGCCAGCAGTGAGAGGGGGTCCACCTACAATGAGCAGTTCTTC.